The next 20 T cell receptor beta chains were all read from a single sample in a study of blood T cell repertoires in COVID-19. Libraries were prepared by immunoSEQ multiplex PCR; TCRdb keeps only in-frame clonotypes and omits some of them. This sample yields fewer than 350,000 clones, of which 80% to 90% are seen a single time; about 8% belongs to the top ten. Input material: peripheral blood. All receptors derive from a woman aged 45-59 years who had recovered from COVID-19.

The J gene is TRBJ1-1, the V gene TRBV10-3; a possible D gene is TRBD1 (6 bases). V shed 10 bases and J shed 6 bases, with 15 bases lying between them. The length of the CDR3 is 12 residues. CDR1 and CDR2 (germline): ENHRY, SYGVKD. The CDR3 sequence is CASRSQGPEAFF. The CDR3 bases are TGTGCCAGCCGGTCACAGGGACCTGAAGCTTTCTTT.

The V call is TRBV27, the J call TRBJ1-1; 8 bases map to TRBD1. The J segment lost 7 bases and the V segment lost 3 bases, leaving 19 bases of the junction unmatched. The CDR3 runs 18 residues. CDR1 and CDR2 (germline): MNHEY, SMNVEV (reference sequence). CDR3: CASSFSGGALSPAIEAFF. The DNA for the CDR3 is TGTGCCAGCAGTTTTTCAGGGGGCGCTCTTTCGCCCGCGATTGAAGCTTTCTTT.

The chain couples TRBV28 to TRBJ1-5; D may be TRBD1 (5 bases). This CDR3 is built from 14 residues. With 6 bases removed from V and 3 bases from J, the gap between germline ends came to 12 bases. CDR1 is MDHEN and CDR2 is SYDVKM in the germline V gene. The CDR3 sequence: CASSYDRPNQPQHF. The CDR3 DNA sequence: TGTGCCAGCAGCTATGACAGACCCAATCAGCCCCAGCATTTT.

This clone was detected only a few times. The sample contains more than one DNA sequence encoding this CDR3. The V gene is TRBV18, the J gene TRBJ2-3; 7 bases are a match to TRBD2. The CDR3 sequence is 14 residues long. The J segment lost 5 bases and the V segment lost 6 bases, leaving 8 bases of the junction unmatched. The germline CDR1 and CDR2 sequences are KGHSH and LQKENI. The CDR3 sequence: CASSPGLSRDTQYF. CDR3 nucleotides: TGTGCCAGCTCGCCGGGACTATCCCGAGATACGCAGTATTTT.

This clone was seen once. The chain has TRBV29-1 and TRBJ1-1; possibly TRBD1 for D (6 bases). Germline loops: CDR1 SQVTM, CDR2 ANQGSEA. This CDR3 has 14 residues. V lost 8 bases, J lost 3 bases, and 19 bases lay in between. The CDR3 is CSSLLTGLDTEAFF. The CDR3 DNA reads TGCAGCTCACTGTTGACAGGTCTGGACACTGAAGCTTTCTTT.

This chain uses TRBV7-2 with TRBJ1-1, with TRBD1 matching over 8 bases. This CDR3 region has 14 residues. Per germline, CDR1 SGHTA and CDR2 FQGNSA. Unmatched junction bases numbered 5, after V lost 3 bases and J lost 5 bases. CDR3 region: CASSLRTGRTEAFF. The CDR3 bases are TGTGCCAGCAGCTTGAGGACAGGGCGGACTGAAGCTTTCTTT.

This chain joins TRBV7-2 and TRBJ1-2; 8 bases agree with TRBD1. This CDR3 comprises 16 residues. The germline CDR1 and CDR2 sequences are SGHTA and FQGNSA. V lost 2 bases, J lost 1 base, and 6 bases stayed unmatched. In DNA form, the CDR3 reads TGTGCCAGCAGCTTAAAGGGTACAGGGGGTAACTATGGCTACACCTTC. This gives the protein CASSLKGTGGNYGYTF.

This chain connects TRBV2 to TRBJ1-4, with D possibly being TRBD1 (5 bases). Per the germline V gene, CDR1 is SNHLY and CDR2 is FYNNEI. Between the trimmed V and J ends, which lost 4 bases and 4 bases, there was a span of 13 bases. The CDR3 is 15 residues long. The CDR3 bases are TGTGCCAGCAGTGGAACAGGAGCCTATAATGAAAAACTGTTTTTT. Protein product: CASSGTGAYNEKLFF.

J is TRBJ2-5 and V is TRBV20-1; a possible D gene is TRBD2 (6 bases). Trimming cost V 3 bases and J 5 bases, with 13 bases left between them. Germline V gene data show CDR1 as DFQATT and CDR2 as SNEGSKA (reference sequence). This CDR3 comprises 13 residues. The CDR3, as DNA: TGCAGTGCTAGTTCCGCGGGGCTGGAGACCCAGTACTTC. It specifies CSASSAGLETQYF.

The J gene is TRBJ2-6, the V gene TRBV5-1; D perhaps matches TRBD1 (5 bases). The germline CDR1 and CDR2 sequences are SGHRS and YFSETQ. Trimming cost V 0 bases and J 2 bases, with 6 bases left between them. CDR3 length: 15 amino acids. The CDR3 nucleotides read TGCGCCAGCAGCTTGGGACAGCCTGGGGCCAACGTCCTGACTTTC. This sequence encodes CASSLGQPGANVLTF.

The J gene is TRBJ2-7, the V gene TRBV5-4, with D uncertain. The CDR3 extends over 15 amino acids. CDR1 SGHNT and CDR2 YYREEE come from the germline V gene (reference sequence). Trimming took off 0 bases at V and 2 bases at J, with 12 bases between the two ends. DNA of the CDR3: TGTGCCAGCAGCTTGGATCCAGGCAGAGCCTACGAGCAGTACTTC. Its protein product is CASSLDPGRAYEQYF. The full variable domain, with the rest looked up from reference TRBV5-4 and TRBJ2-7, is ETGVTQSPTHLIKTRGQQVTLRCSSQSGHNTVSWYQQALGQGPQFIFQYYREEENGRGNFPPRFSGLQFPNYSSELNVNALELDDSALYLCASSLDPGRAYEQYFGPGTRLTVT.

This chain joins TRBV3-1 (or the pseudogene TRBV3-2) and TRBJ2-3, with a tentative D call TRBD2 (5 bases). The CDR3 runs to 13 residues. V was clipped by 6 bases and J by 4 bases, with 11 bases between them. Germline CDR1 reads LGHDT; CDR2 reads YNNKEL (reference sequence). The CDR3 region has the DNA TGTGCCAGCAGTCCTGGAGCGGCAGATACGCAGTATTTT. Protein sequence: CASSPGAADTQYF.

The V gene is TRBV9, the J gene TRBJ1-2, with 9 bases aligning to TRBD1. CDR1 SGDLS and CDR2 YYNGEE come from the germline V gene. This CDR3 has 16 residues. With V trimmed by 0 bases and J by 0 bases, 3 bases remained unmatched. The DNA of the CDR3 is TGTGCCAGCAGCGTAGAGGACAGGGGAGCTAACTATGGCTACACCTTC. Translating it yields CASSVEDRGANYGYTF.

This chain connects TRBV6-2 or TRBV6-3 to TRBJ1-1; TRBD1 is a possible D gene (5 bases). Germline CDR1 MNHEY, CDR2 SVGEGT. V lost 4 bases to trimming and J lost 1 base, with 10 bases between them. The CDR3 runs to 14 residues. The CDR3 nucleotides are TGTGCCAGCAGTTCCGCGACAGCGAACACTGAAGCTTTCTTT. Protein: CASSSATANTEAFF.

The chain couples TRBV28 to TRBJ2-2; TRBD2 aligns across 14 bases. With 2 bases clipped from V and 4 bases from J, the junction kept 18 bases outside the gene matches. CDR3 size: 22 residues. Germline V gene lookup returns CDR1 MDHEN and CDR2 SYDVKM. The CDR3 spells CASSLPVGTRLAGGPSTGELFF. The CDR3 bases are TGTGCCAGCAGTTTACCCGTTGGGACTCGACTAGCGGGGGGGCCTAGCACCGGGGAGCTGTTTTTT.

The rearrangement links TRBV6-2 or TRBV6-3 to TRBJ2-2; D is perhaps TRBD1 (6 bases). The length of the CDR3 is 15 residues. Trimming cost V 5 bases and J 2 bases, with 12 bases left between them. Germline loops: CDR1 MNHEY, CDR2 SVGEGT. The CDR3 nucleotides are TGTGCCAGCAGTCCCCACAGGGTCAACACCGGGGAGCTGTTTTTT. Translating it yields CASSPHRVNTGELFF.

This chain's CDR3 is CASSGRLSYEQYF. The CDR3, as DNA: TGTGCCAGCAGCGGCCGACTATCCTACGAGCAGTACTTC. V is TRBV11-2 and J is TRBJ2-7, with a possible D match to TRBD2 (5 bases). The germline V and J ends were trimmed by 5 bases and 1 base, with 9 bases remaining between them. Germline V gene sequence: CDR1 SGHAT, CDR2 FQNNGV. The CDR3 runs to 13 residues.

The V gene is TRBV9, the J gene TRBJ2-1; TRBD2 matches at 11 bases. The length of the CDR3 is 15 residues. V lost 0 bases to trimming and J lost 9 bases; unmatched junction nucleotides: 5. CDR1 is SGDLS and CDR2 is YYNGEE in the germline V gene. DNA for the CDR3: TGTGCCAGCAGCGTAGTAGCGGGAGGGATCGGTGAGCAGTTCTTC. Amino acid sequence: CASSVVAGGIGEQFF.

V and J are TRBV6-5 and TRBJ2-7, with D perhaps matching TRBD1 (7 bases). This CDR3 has 15 residues. Trimming shortened V by 5 bases and J by 0 bases, and 14 bases separated the two germline ends. The germline V gene encodes CDR1 MNHEY and CDR2 SVGAGI. The CDR3 DNA follows: TGTGCCAGCAGTAGGGGGGACAGTCGCTCCTACGAGCAGTACTTC. Residues: CASSRGDSRSYEQYF.

This chain uses TRBV3-1 (or the pseudogene TRBV3-2) with TRBJ1-1; D gene ambiguous. The CDR3 runs to 13 residues. Germline V gene lookup returns CDR1 LGHDT and CDR2 YNNKEL (reference sequence). V lost 0 bases, J lost 8 bases, and 10 bases lay in between. DNA for the CDR3: TGTGCCAGCAGCCAAGATCGCGGCCAGGAAGCTTTCTTT. Protein product: CASSQDRGQEAFF.